The 26 T cell receptor beta chains below come from one sample, sequenced in a study of early T cells in non-severe SARS-CoV-2 infection. Each CDR3 protein gets one entry after TCRdb re-called the 5' RACE reads with MiXCR. The sample gives tens of thousands of distinct CDR3 sequences, roughly 7% of which show up once; just over 8% is in the top ten. Sequenced sample: whole blood. The receptors here all came from an adult who was a healthcare worker with PCR-confirmed SARS-CoV-2 infection or an uninfected control (not recorded which).

This clonotype was found many times. The chain couples TRBV9 to TRBJ2-2; 8 nucleotides match TRBD2. The CDR3 is made up of 16 amino acids. J was trimmed by 1 base and V by 0 bases; bases with no gene match: 2. From germline, CDR1 is SGDLS and CDR2 YYNGEE. CDR3 sequence (DNA): TGTGCCAGCAGCGTAGGTCTAGCGGGGAACACCGGGGAGCTGTTTTTT. Encoded protein: CASSVGLAGNTGELFF.

This clonotype was recorded many times. This chain uses TRBV28 with TRBJ1-2, with 9 bases identical to TRBD1. V was clipped by 8 bases and J by 7 bases; unmatched bases: 20. The CDR3 runs to 17 residues. CDR1 and CDR2 from the germline V gene are MDHEN and SYDVKM. CDR3 residues: CASSPWWDGTGPIGYTF. In nucleotides, the CDR3 is TGTGCCAGCTCACCATGGTGGGACGGGACAGGGCCTATTGGCTACACCTTC.

The CDR3 loop is CSAPDRVGETQYF. CDR3 DNA sequence: TGCAGTGCCCCGGACAGGGTAGGAGAGACCCAGTACTTC. V usage is TRBV20-1 and J usage is TRBJ2-5; 8 bases are shared with TRBD1. Per the germline V gene, CDR1 is DFQATT and CDR2 is SNEGSKA (reference sequence). The CDR3 is made up of 13 amino acids. With V trimmed by 6 bases and J by 4 bases, 7 bases remained unmatched.

This clonotype came up many times. The chain is built from TRBV20-1 and TRBJ1-1; D might be TRBD1 (6 bases). This CDR3 region has 14 residues. V gave up 5 bases and J gave up 4 bases, with 17 bases separating them. CDR1 and CDR2 from the germline V gene are DFQATT and SNEGSKA (reference sequence). The CDR3 spells CSAPVTGRSTEAFF. The CDR3 DNA sequence: TGCAGTGCTCCGGTGACAGGTAGGAGCACTGAAGCTTTCTTT.

This chain joins TRBV7-2 and TRBJ2-7; D is uncertain. Germline CDR1 SGHTA, CDR2 FQGNSA. Trimming shortened V by 5 bases and J by 4 bases, and 12 bases separated the two germline ends. The CDR3 runs 13 residues. Written as DNA, the CDR3 is TGTGCCAGCAGCCCTGGACGGATGTACGAGCAGTACTTC. Encoded protein: CASSPGRMYEQYF.

The V call is TRBV7-3, the J call TRBJ1-4; D is ambiguous. Germline V CDR1 and CDR2: SGHTA, FQGTGA. The ends were cut back, 5 bases at V and 0 bases at J, with 10 bases in the middle. CDR3 length equals 15 residues. The DNA for the CDR3 is TGTGCCAGCAGCGCATCAGTGTCAACTAATGAAAAACTGTTTTTT. It is translated as CASSASVSTNEKLFF.

The chain employs TRBV7-9 and TRBJ2-2; D is uncertain. CDR3 length equals 13 residues. Germline V lookup: CDR1 SEHNR, CDR2 FQNEAQ (reference sequence). Trimming stripped 6 bases from V and 4 bases from J, with 9 bases between. The DNA of the CDR3 is TGTGCCAGCAGTAACCTCCCCACCGGGGAGCTGTTTTTT. Translated: CASSNLPTGELFF.

This clonotype was seen a few times. This chain uses TRBV5-8 with TRBJ1-2; D remains unclear. Deletions cut 4 bases from V and 7 bases from J, with 11 bases between. CDR1 is SGHTS and CDR2 is YDEGEE in the germline V gene. The CDR3 extends over 12 amino acids. The CDR3 DNA is TGTGCCAGCAGCCGGGGAAGGTCTGGCTACACCTTC. Its translation: CASSRGRSGYTF.

This clonotype was recorded at least ten times. The chain employs TRBV13 and TRBJ2-1; TRBD2 aligns across 8 bases. The germline V gene has CDR1 PRHDT and CDR2 FYEKMQ (reference sequence). V lost 5 bases and J lost 7; bases outside the gene matches: 19. The CDR3 spans 18 residues. The CDR3 bases are TGTGCCAGCAGCCACATTGGGAAAACGGGGGGGCCGAGGAATGAGCAGTTCTTC. As protein: CASSHIGKTGGPRNEQFF. The full variable domain, its missing parts supplied by reference TRBV13 and TRBJ2-1, is AAGVIQSPRHLIKEKRETATLKCYPIPRHDTVYWYQQGPGQDPQFLISFYEKMQSDKGSIPDRFSAQQFSDYHSELNMSSLELGDSALYFCASSHIGKTGGPRNEQFFGPGTRLTVL.

This chain connects TRBV7-9 to TRBJ2-5, with a possible D match to TRBD2 (6 bases). Per germline, CDR1 SEHNR and CDR2 FQNEAQ (reference sequence). Trimming took 4 bases from V and 2 from J, leaving 11 bases between them. The CDR3 is 14 residues long. The CDR3 here is CASSSRGTQETQYF. DNA for the CDR3: TGTGCCAGCAGCTCCCGGGGGACTCAAGAGACCCAGTACTTC.

The rearrangement uses TRBV20-1 and TRBJ2-1; D is unclear. The CDR3 totals 14 residues. The germline V gene encodes CDR1 DFQATT and CDR2 SNEGSKA (reference sequence). V was shortened by 2 bases and J by 10 bases, with 18 bases between the two germline ends. The CDR3 nucleotides read TGCAGTGCTAGAATTGGGCGAGGAATCGGGGAGCAGTTCTTC. It yields the protein CSARIGRGIGEQFF.

This clonotype was picked up many times. V is TRBV5-4 and J is TRBJ2-1; 11 bases align to TRBD1. CDR1 SGHNT and CDR2 YYREEE come from the germline V gene (reference sequence). The V segment lost 1 base and the J segment 5 bases; nucleotides outside the gene matches: 8. The CDR3 is 17 amino acids. The CDR3 DNA reads as TGTGCCAGCAGCTTGAGGACAGGGGGCGCTTCAGACAATGAGCAGTTCTTC. This encodes CASSLRTGGASDNEQFF.

This clonotype was detected ten times or more. This chain links TRBV10-3 with TRBJ2-7, with 9 bases lining up with TRBD1. The CDR3 is 15 residues long. Germline loops: CDR1 ENHRY, CDR2 SYGVKD. V trimming: 6 bases; J trimming: 6 bases; junction bases outside the gene matches: 12. CDR3 protein: CAIRDPGTGPTEQYF. The CDR3 nucleotides are TGTGCCATCAGAGACCCCGGGACAGGGCCCACCGAGCAGTACTTC.

This clonotype was seen many times. The rearrangement uses TRBV7-2 and TRBJ1-1; D possibly corresponds to TRBD1 (6 bases). CDR1 SGHTA and CDR2 FQGNSA come from the germline V gene. The CDR3 length is 14 residues. Trimming took 5 bases from V and 7 from J, leaving 17 bases between them. This chain's CDR3 is CASSPTLQGYEAFF. The CDR3 DNA reads as TGTGCCAGCAGCCCTACGTTGCAGGGGTATGAAGCTTTCTTT.

This clonotype was recorded many times. The J gene is TRBJ2-7, the V gene TRBV6-2 or TRBV6-3; 7 positions match TRBD1. The germline gives CDR1 MNHEY, CDR2 SVGEGT. The length of the CDR3 is 14 residues. V shed 2 bases, J shed 3 bases, and the junction held 4 bases outside the gene matches. The CDR3 DNA is TGTGCCAGCAGTTACGGGTACAGGGGCTACGAGCAGTACTTC. As protein: CASSYGYRGYEQYF.

The genes are TRBV4-1 and TRBJ2-1, with TRBD2 as a possible D gene (5 bases). The V and J ends lost 6 bases and 0 bases respectively, with 9 bases between them. The CDR3 runs 14 residues. Germline V gives CDR1 MGHRA, CDR2 YSYEKL. Written as DNA, the CDR3 is TGCGCCAGCAGTCTCGGGGACTCCTACAATGAGCAGTTCTTC. It yields the protein CASSLGDSYNEQFF.

The chain couples TRBV12-3 or TRBV12-4 to TRBJ1-3; D is perhaps TRBD1 (5 bases). The CDR3 extends over 16 amino acids. Trimming pared 8 bases from V and 2 bases from J, leaving 19 bases between. The CDR3 DNA reads as TGTGCCAGCCGCGTCGTAGGGGAGATAACTGGAAACACCATATATTTT. It codes for CASRVVGEITGNTIYF.

This clonotype appeared a few times. The chain has TRBV4-3 and TRBJ2-3; D call uncertain. Between the trimmed V and J ends, which lost 3 bases and 2 bases, there was a span of 12 bases. Germline-derived CDR1 and CDR2 are LGHNA and YSLEER. There are 15 residues in the CDR3. Here the CDR3 DNA reads TGCGCCAGCAGCCAGAACAGTAGAAACACAGATACGCAGTATTTT. Translating gives CASSQNSRNTDTQYF.

This clonotype was picked up a small number of times. The chain recombines TRBV7-2 with TRBJ2-3; no firm D call. Deletions cut 1 base from V and 4 bases from J, with 9 bases between. The V gene's germline CDR1 is SGHTA and CDR2 FQGNSA. CDR3 length: 14 residues. The CDR3: CASSLVLQADTQYF. In nucleotides, the CDR3 is TGTGCCAGCAGCTTAGTCTTGCAGGCAGATACGCAGTATTTT.

In nucleotides, the CDR3 is TGTGCCAGTAGTCCCCCGCTAGCGGGCGGGAGCATTCAGTACTTC. Translation: CASSPPLAGGSIQYF. This chain joins TRBV19 and TRBJ2-4; TRBD2 matches 8 bases. The trim removed 5 bases at V and 9 bases at J, leaving 12 bases unmatched. From germline, CDR1 is LNHDA and CDR2 SQIVND (reference sequence). The CDR3 is made up of 15 amino acids.

This clonotype appeared many times. V usage is TRBV5-1 and J usage is TRBJ1-3; D is ambiguous. The CDR3 extends over 14 amino acids. Trimming removed 5 bases at V and 0 bases at J, with 9 bases between. Looked up from germline, CDR1 is SGHRS and CDR2 is YFSETQ. Here the CDR3 DNA reads TGCGCCAGCAGTCTGGAGGTCTCTGGAAACACCATATATTTT. This encodes CASSLEVSGNTIYF. Supplemented by reference TRBV5-1 and TRBJ1-3, the full variable domain reads KAGVTQTPRYLIKTRGQQVTLSCSPISGHRSVSWYQQTPGQGLQFLFEYFSETQRNKGNFPGRFSGRQFSNSRSEMNVSTLELGDSALYLCASSLEVSGNTIYFGEGSWLTVV.

This clonotype has just a few counts. The chain is built from TRBV30 and TRBJ2-6; D remains ambiguous. V gave up 4 bases and J gave up 4 bases, with 11 bases separating them. The V gene's germline CDR1 is GTSNPN and CDR2 SVGIG (reference sequence). The CDR3 covers 14 residues. The CDR3 reads CAWKSKSGANVLTF. The CDR3 DNA sequence: TGTGCCTGGAAATCCAAATCGGGGGCCAACGTCCTGACTTTC.

The rearrangement joins TRBV7-2 to TRBJ2-2; 9 bases line up with TRBD1. Trimming at V came to 8 bases and at J to 4 bases, leaving 8 bases not matched to a gene. This CDR3 contains 15 residues. Germline-derived CDR1 and CDR2 are SGHTA and FQGNSA. Here the CDR3 reads CASSARQGVTGELFF. The CDR3 DNA reads TGTGCCAGCTCTGCTCGACAGGGGGTCACCGGGGAGCTGTTTTTT.

This clonotype was counted a few times. The chain recombines TRBV3-1 with TRBJ1-2; TRBD1 matches at 7 bases. Per the germline V gene, CDR1 is LGHDT and CDR2 is YNNKEL (reference sequence). The CDR3 contains 15 residues. V shed 3 bases, J shed 6 bases, and the junction held 10 bases outside the gene matches. The CDR3 DNA sequence: TGTGCCAGCAGCCATCGGGACAGTTCAACTAATGGCTACACCTTC. This codes for CASSHRDSSTNGYTF.

This clonotype has a handful of counts. The chain joins TRBV7-9 to TRBJ1-5; no clear D gene. Per the germline V gene, CDR1 is SEHNR and CDR2 is FQNEAQ (reference sequence). Trimming took off 7 bases at V and 0 bases at J, with 16 bases between the two ends. The CDR3 runs to 16 residues. CDR3: CASITDSAHSNQPQHF. CDR3 DNA sequence: TGTGCCAGCATCACCGACTCGGCCCATAGCAATCAGCCCCAGCATTTT.

Comments on this clonotype: One end of the junction is discordant with germline, which a read error may explain. This chain connects TRBV2 to TRBJ2-5; D possibly corresponds to TRBD1 (5 bases). Germline V CDR1 and CDR2: SNHLY, FYNNEI. This CDR3 contains 13 residues. The CDR3 nucleotides are TGTGCCAGCAGTCGGACACTTCAAGAGACCCAGTGCTTC. This sequence encodes CASSRTLQETQCF. The complete variable domain, with remaining parts taken from reference TRBV2 and TRBJ2-5, reads EPEVTQTPSHQVTQMGQEVILRCVPISNHLYFYWYRQILGQKVEFLVSFYNNEISEKSEIFDDQFSVERPDGSNFTLKIRSTKLEDSAMYFCASSRTLQETQCFGPGTRLLVL.